A single sample gave rise to the 9 T cell receptor beta chains below, sequenced in a study of T-cell memory formation after mild COVID-19. TCRdb recomputed calls from the 5' RACE reads with MiXCR, one row per CDR3 protein. The profile covers almost 350,000 distinct CDR3 sequences, with under 25% appearing a single time and around 20% taken by the ten largest. Input material: PBMCs or a T cell subset sorted from them (not recorded which). The origin of the receptors is a young man who had mild COVID-19 (a few samples of this study predate the infection). Cell type and time point are not known.

The chain is built from TRBV3-1 and TRBJ1-2, with unresolved D. V was pared by 0 bases and J by 4 bases, with 18 bases between. The CDR3 is 17 residues long. The germline CDR1 and CDR2 sequences are LGHDT and YNNKEL (reference sequence). This CDR3 is CASSQEFRSYGIYGYTF. Written as DNA, the CDR3 is TGTGCCAGCAGCCAAGAGTTTCGATCGTATGGAATCTATGGCTACACCTTC.

This clonotype was observed a few times. This chain uses TRBV6-5 with TRBJ2-1; D gene ambiguous. Trimming shortened V by 6 bases and J by 8 bases, and 14 bases separated the two germline ends. CDR3 length: 13 residues. From germline, CDR1 is MNHEY and CDR2 SVGAGI. The CDR3 protein is CASSRTLGDEQFF. The CDR3 bases are TGTGCCAGCAGCCGGACCCTCGGAGATGAGCAGTTCTTC.

The gene calls are TRBV6-5 and TRBJ2-6; possibly TRBD1 or TRBD2 for D (5 bases each). Trimming removed 6 bases at V and 13 bases at J, with 16 bases between. Germline loops: CDR1 MNHEY, CDR2 SVGAGI. The CDR3 loop spans 13 amino acids. CDR3 DNA: TGTGCCAGCAGCAGGGACCCTACGGGGGTCCTGACTTTC. This gives the protein CASSRDPTGVLTF.

The chain joins TRBV12-3 or TRBV12-4 to TRBJ2-5; maybe TRBD1 (5 bases). Trimming took off 7 bases at V and 5 bases at J, with 14 bases between the two ends. CDR3 length: 13 residues. The CDR3 coding sequence is TGTGCCAGCAAAGTAGGGGTGGGCGAGACCCAGTACTTC. Its protein is CASKVGVGETQYF.

V and J are TRBV2 and TRBJ2-7; 9 nucleotides line up with TRBD2. V was pared by 4 bases and J by 7 bases, with 5 bases of the junction left unmatched. Germline loops: CDR1 SNHLY, CDR2 FYNNEI. CDR3 size: 13 residues. The CDR3 region is CASSGGRAGEQYF. DNA for the CDR3: TGTGCCAGCAGTGGCGGGAGGGCCGGGGAGCAGTACTTC.

The V call is TRBV20-1, the J call TRBJ1-1; D unclear. Germline V gives CDR1 DFQATT, CDR2 SNEGSKA (reference sequence). V was clipped by 8 bases and J by 3 bases, with 1 base between them. This CDR3 contains 8 residues. CDR3: CSHTEAFF. For the CDR3, the DNA is TGCAGTCACACTGAAGCTTTCTTT.

V and J are TRBV6-5 and TRBJ2-5; the D gene could be TRBD1 or TRBD2 (6 bases each). The length of the CDR3 is 14 residues. Trimming pared 2 bases from V and 5 bases from J, leaving 12 bases between. From germline, CDR1 is MNHEY and CDR2 SVGAGI. The CDR3 loop is CASSYGIGGETQYF. The CDR3 DNA reads as TGTGCCAGCAGTTACGGCATAGGGGGGGAGACCCAGTACTTC.

The chain joins TRBV5-1 to TRBJ2-1; D is possibly TRBD1 (6 bases). The CDR3 extends over 14 amino acids. The germline gives CDR1 SGHRS, CDR2 YFSETQ. Trimming pared 2 bases from V and 6 bases from J, leaving 12 bases between. CDR3 loop: CASSFWTVLNEQFF. The CDR3 region has the DNA TGCGCCAGCAGCTTTTGGACAGTACTCAATGAGCAGTTCTTC.

This clonotype was counted a few times. V usage is TRBV5-1 and J usage is TRBJ2-5; TRBD1 is a possible D gene (6 bases). Trimming shortened V by 0 bases and J by 1 base, and 10 bases separated the two germline ends. CDR3 length: 15 amino acids. Germline assignment: CDR1 SGHRS and CDR2 YFSETQ. Here the CDR3 DNA reads TGCGCCAGCAGCTTGGTGGACAGCTTCCAAGAGACCCAGTACTTC. It yields the protein CASSLVDSFQETQYF.